Detailed here is one TCR beta chain. This entry comes from a study of cytomegalovirus exposure and HLA in healthy donors. Only in-frame clones appear in the TCRdb table, and some are missing; sequencing was by immunoSEQ multiplex PCR. The table includes some 330,000 clones, 75% to 90% detected once. V gave up 4 bases and J gave up 9 bases, with 25 bases separating them. The germline gives CDR1 LGHNA, CDR2 YNFKEQ. The CDR3 covers 17 residues. The sequenced sample was PBMCs. The V and J genes are TRBV4-2 and TRBJ2-1, with TRBD1 as a possible D gene (5 bases). The TCR was taken from a woman aged 18-29 years in good health and CMV-seronegative. CDR3 sequence (DNA): TGTGCCAGCAGCCGCTCCGGCGACGCCCCCATACAGGTTGAGCAGTTCTTC. It yields the protein CASSRSGDAPIQVEQFF.